These 19 T cell receptor beta chains came from one sample sequenced in a study of cytomegalovirus exposure and HLA in healthy donors. Amplification used 60 Vbeta primers and 13 Jbeta primers. Clones were sequenced by immunoSEQ multiplex PCR, and TCRdb holds only the in-frame ones, with some missing. The data hold some 150,000 clones, with over 75% observed a single time. The sequencing sample was made of PBMCs. All receptors derive from a woman aged 30 to 39 in good health and CMV-seronegative.

The J gene is TRBJ2-1, the V gene TRBV30; 12 bases fit TRBD2. Trimming removed 7 bases from V and 4 bases from J; junction bases left unmatched: 17. Germline CDR1 and CDR2: GTSNPN and SVGIG (reference sequence). The CDR3 has 18 amino acids. CDR3 sequence (DNA): TGTGCCTACGCCCGGGACACTCTTGGACTAGCGGGGTACAATGAGCAGTTCTTC. Its translation is CAYARDTLGLAGYNEQFF.

The rearrangement joins TRBV7-2 to TRBJ1-1, with D uncertain. With 5 bases removed from V and 7 bases from J, the gap between germline ends came to 17 bases. The CDR3 consists of 14 residues. CDR1 is SGHTA, CDR2 FQGNSA, per germline. Here the CDR3 DNA reads TGTGCCAGCAGCCTCTCCGGCGCTCGGGGTGAAGCTTTCTTT. Amino acid sequence: CASSLSGARGEAFF.

This sequence joins TRBV10-3 and TRBJ2-5; a possible D gene is TRBD1 (6 bases). Germline lookup yields CDR1 ENHRY and CDR2 SYGVKD. Trimming shortened V by 6 bases and J by 5 bases, and 10 bases separated the two germline ends. The CDR3 spans 12 residues. The DNA of the CDR3 is TGTGCCATCAGGGACAGAGGGGAGACCCAGTACTTC. It codes for CAIRDRGETQYF.

The chain is built from TRBV5-4 and TRBJ1-4, with a weak D call TRBD1 (6 bases). Germline CDR1 is SGHNT and CDR2 is YYREEE (reference sequence). The length of the CDR3 is 13 residues. Trimming pared 2 bases from V and 5 bases from J, leaving 7 bases between. CDR3 nucleotides: TGTGCCAGCAGCTTAGGACAGAATGAAAAACTGTTTTTT. The encoded protein is CASSLGQNEKLFF.

CDR3 sequence (DNA): TGCGCCAGCAGCCAAGAACAGGGTGTCACTGAAGCTTTCTTT. Protein sequence: CASSQEQGVTEAFF. V is TRBV4-3 and J is TRBJ1-1, with D perhaps TRBD1 (6 bases). Germline assignment: CDR1 LGHNA and CDR2 YSLEER. The V end lost 0 bases, the J end lost 4 bases, and 9 bases lay between the germline ends. The CDR3 spans 14 residues.

This chain uses TRBV19 with TRBJ2-2, with D uncertain. The CDR3 runs to 13 residues. Per germline, CDR1 LNHDA and CDR2 SQIVND (reference sequence). With 8 bases removed from V and 2 bases from J, the gap between germline ends came to 9 bases. The CDR3 is CASSEINTGELFF. The CDR3 region has the DNA TGTGCCAGTTCGGAGATTAACACCGGGGAGCTGTTTTTT.

V usage is TRBV7-9 and J usage is TRBJ2-1; 7 positions match TRBD2. In germline, CDR1 is SEHNR, CDR2 FQNEAQ (reference sequence). The CDR3 is made up of 16 amino acids. The V segment lost 4 bases and the J segment 5 bases; nucleotides outside the gene matches: 11. CDR3 in DNA: TGTGCCAGCAGCTCTGTTGTGTCTAGCGGAAACAATGAGCAGTTCTTC. Translated, it gives CASSSVVSSGNNEQFF.

The rearrangement links TRBV12-5 to TRBJ2-7, with TRBD1 identical over 7 bases. Germline V gene data show CDR1 as LGHNT and CDR2 as FRNRAP. J lost 1 base, V lost 7 bases, and 4 bases had no gene match. The CDR3 is 13 residues long. In nucleotides, the CDR3 is TGTGCTAGTGCCGGGACAGTGTCCTACGAGCAGTACTTC. Protein: CASAGTVSYEQYF.

This chain uses TRBV29-1 with TRBJ2-5; TRBD1 agrees at 12 bases. The CDR3 spans 16 residues. The germline V gene encodes CDR1 SQVTM and CDR2 ANQGSEA. The V and J ends lost 3 bases and 5 bases, in that order; junction bases with no gene match: 10. CDR3 coding DNA: TGCAGCGTTGAGCTCTGGGACAGGGGGCTTCGGGAGACCCAGTACTTC. Translating gives CSVELWDRGLRETQYF.

The sample holds one count of this clone. The chain recombines TRBV28 with TRBJ1-1, with TRBD1 identical over 9 bases. Germline CDR1 is MDHEN and CDR2 is SYDVKM. The junction had 8 bases not matched to a gene; V was cut back by 7 bases and J by 8 bases. The CDR3 runs 13 residues. CDR3 sequence: CASIGRDRDEAFF. CDR3 coding DNA: TGTGCCAGCATCGGCCGGGACAGGGACGAAGCTTTCTTT.

V gene TRBV5-1 combines with J gene TRBJ2-7; 12 bases line up with TRBD1. CDR3 length: 15 amino acids. J gave up 2 bases and V 0 bases, and 0 bases lay outside the gene matches. The germline CDR1 and CDR2 sequences are SGHRS and YFSETQ. CDR3 amino acids: CASSLGDRGPYEQYF. The CDR3 nucleotides read TGCGCCAGCAGCTTGGGGGACAGGGGGCCCTACGAGCAGTACTTC.

The V and J genes are TRBV25-1 and TRBJ1-4, with D perhaps TRBD1 (5 bases). Trimming took 5 bases from V and 8 from J, leaving 21 bases between them. The CDR3 contains 16 residues. CDR1 and CDR2 (germline): MGHDK, SYGVNS. This CDR3 is CASSRTAAGRTEKLFF. As DNA, the CDR3 is TGTGCCAGCAGTAGGACGGCAGCTGGCCGGACAGAAAAACTGTTTTTT.

CDR3 sequence (DNA): TGTGCCAGCAGTAGCGAGACCCAGTACTTC. The encoded protein is CASSSETQYF. The chain recombines TRBV2 with TRBJ2-5, with D hard to call. V was cut by 5 bases and J by 5 bases, with 3 bases left in between. From germline, CDR1 is SNHLY and CDR2 FYNNEI. The CDR3 is made up of 10 amino acids.

The chain is built from TRBV18 and TRBJ1-2, with TRBD1 matching over 8 bases. CDR3 length equals 16 residues. Germline V gene sequence: CDR1 KGHSH, CDR2 LQKENI. V gave up 0 bases and J gave up 8 bases; unmatched junction bases: 11. The CDR3 loop is CASSPPSEQGVRGYTF. The DNA of the CDR3 is TGTGCCAGCTCACCACCGAGTGAACAGGGGGTGAGAGGCTACACCTTC.

The J gene is TRBJ2-1, the V gene TRBV6-5, with D unclear. The CDR3 contains 14 residues. CDR1 and CDR2 (germline): MNHEY, SVGAGI. V gave up 2 bases and J gave up 3 bases, with 8 bases separating them. The CDR3 nucleotides read TGTGCCAGCAGTTACGTGGCAGACTACAATGAGCAGTTCTTC. It yields the protein CASSYVADYNEQFF.

The chain uses TRBV11-3 and TRBJ2-3; TRBD2 is a possible D gene (6 bases). This CDR3 is built from 18 residues. Germline V gene sequence: CDR1 SGHNT, CDR2 YENEEA. V was clipped by 1 base and J by 2 bases, with 19 bases between them. Here the CDR3 DNA reads TGTGCCAGCAGCTTAGGGCTCCAGGCGGGGATTTACACAGATACGCAGTATTTT. It yields the protein CASSLGLQAGIYTDTQYF.

This chain links TRBV2 with TRBJ1-5; TRBD1 matches 7 bases. CDR3 length: 16 residues. V trimming: 1 base; J trimming: 6 bases; junction bases outside the gene matches: 9. Germline V gene lookup returns CDR1 SNHLY and CDR2 FYNNEI. The CDR3 DNA follows: TGTGCCAGCAGTGAAGTTCCAGGGGGAATCGGTCAGCCCCAGCATTTT. Its translation: CASSEVPGGIGQPQHF.

The rearrangement uses TRBV7-9 and TRBJ2-5; D is unresolved. The germline V gene encodes CDR1 SEHNR and CDR2 FQNEAQ (reference sequence). The CDR3 sequence is 15 residues long. V was pared by 5 bases and J by 5 bases, with 18 bases between. CDR3 sequence reads: CASSAYSLRRETQYF. CDR3 sequence (DNA): TGTGCCAGCAGCGCCTACAGCTTACGCCGGGAGACCCAGTACTTC.

This rearrangement joins TRBV25-1 to TRBJ2-5, with D tentatively TRBD2 (6 bases). The CDR3 is 15 residues long. Germline CDR1 is MGHDK and CDR2 is SYGVNS. With 4 bases removed from V and 0 bases from J, the gap between germline ends came to 12 bases. The CDR3 here is CASSAPWGDQETQYF. CDR3 nucleotides: TGTGCCAGCAGTGCTCCCTGGGGGGACCAAGAGACCCAGTACTTC.